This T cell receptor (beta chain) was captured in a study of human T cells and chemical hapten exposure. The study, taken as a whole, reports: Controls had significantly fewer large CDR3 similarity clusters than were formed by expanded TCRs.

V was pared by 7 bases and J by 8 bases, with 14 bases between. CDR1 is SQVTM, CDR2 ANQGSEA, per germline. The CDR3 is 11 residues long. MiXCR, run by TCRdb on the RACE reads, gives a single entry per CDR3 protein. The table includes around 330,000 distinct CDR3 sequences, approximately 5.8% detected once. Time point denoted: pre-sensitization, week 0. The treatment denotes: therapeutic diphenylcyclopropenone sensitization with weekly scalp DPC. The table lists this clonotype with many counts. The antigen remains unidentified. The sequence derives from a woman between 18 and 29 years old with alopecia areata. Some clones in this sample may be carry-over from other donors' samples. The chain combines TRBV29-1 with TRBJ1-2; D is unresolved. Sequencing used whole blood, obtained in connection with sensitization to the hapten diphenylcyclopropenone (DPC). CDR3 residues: CSGYQDLGYTF. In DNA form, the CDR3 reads TGCAGCGGATACCAGGATTTAGGCTACACCTTC.